Presented here are 11 T cell receptor beta chains from one specimen sequenced in a study of cytomegalovirus exposure and HLA in healthy donors. Primers for the PCR totalled 60 Vbeta and 13 Jbeta. Data came from immunoSEQ multiplex PCR; TCRdb stores just in-frame clones and leaves some out. The sample lists around 170,000 clones, almost 85% seen once, with around 0.52% in the top ten. Specimen: PBMCs. These receptors were taken from a woman aged 45-65 years in good health and CMV-seronegative.

The chain joins TRBV28 to TRBJ1-1; D unclear. Trimming took 6 bases from V and 0 from J, leaving 11 bases between them. The CDR3 contains 14 residues. Germline V gene data show CDR1 as MDHEN and CDR2 as SYDVKM. DNA for the CDR3: TGTGCCAGCAGGAAGTCCAGTCTGAACACTGAAGCTTTCTTT. Its protein product is CASRKSSLNTEAFF.

The chain uses TRBV4-1 and TRBJ1-1; D is uncertain. Germline CDR1 reads MGHRA; CDR2 reads YSYEKL. Trimming stripped 2 bases from V and 4 bases from J, with 20 bases between. The CDR3 sequence is 17 residues long. This CDR3 is CASSQPTGRREVTEAFF. CDR3 bases: TGCGCCAGCAGCCAACCCACGGGGAGGCGGGAGGTCACTGAAGCTTTCTTT.

The genes are TRBV11-3 and TRBJ2-1, with TRBD2 matching over 7 bases. Germline V gene data show CDR1 as SGHNT and CDR2 as YENEEA. The CDR3 spans 15 residues. The ends lost 5 bases at V and 2 bases at J; junction bases unmatched: 6. The CDR3: CASSPAGYPYNEQFF. CDR3 in DNA: TGTGCCAGCAGCCCAGCGGGGTACCCCTACAATGAGCAGTTCTTC.

The chain links TRBV5-1 to TRBJ1-1, with D possibly being TRBD1 (6 bases). In germline, CDR1 is SGHRS, CDR2 YFSETQ. Trimming pared 4 bases from V and 2 bases from J, leaving 15 bases between. The length of the CDR3 is 15 residues. The CDR3, as DNA: TGCGCCAGCAGCCCCGATGGACAGCCAAACACTGAAGCTTTCTTT. The encoded protein is CASSPDGQPNTEAFF.

This chain uses TRBV6-5 with TRBJ2-5; D perhaps matches TRBD1 (6 bases). The J call may be mistaken, given a closer DNA end match to TRBJ2-7. Per germline, CDR1 MNHEY and CDR2 SVGAGI. The CDR3 has 15 residues. Here the CDR3 reads CASSQRQGHGYEQYF. The CDR3 nucleotides are TGTGCCAGCAGCCAGCGGCAGGGACACGGATACGAGCAGTACTTC.

The chain joins TRBV7-6 to TRBJ2-2, with 7 bases identical to TRBD1. Germline V gives CDR1 SGHVS, CDR2 FNYEAQ. The CDR3 has 15 residues. Trimming took 4 bases from V and 0 from J; bases not matched to a gene: 2. The CDR3 loop reads CASSSDRANTGELFF. CDR3 sequence (DNA): TGTGCCAGCAGCTCAGACAGGGCGAACACCGGGGAGCTGTTTTTT.

The chain employs TRBV18 and TRBJ2-7, with D possibly TRBD1 on 5 matching bases. The CDR3 runs to 15 residues. The V gene lost 1 base and the J gene lost 1 base, with 11 bases spanning the gap. Per germline, CDR1 KGHSH and CDR2 LQKENI. DNA for the CDR3: TGTGCCAGCTCACCACTGTCAGGGCAATCCTACGAGCAGTACTTC. Its protein product is CASSPLSGQSYEQYF.

The chain links TRBV5-1 to TRBJ2-1; weak D call: TRBD1 (6 bases). Trimming took 4 bases from V and 1 from J, leaving 12 bases between them. This CDR3 spans 15 amino acids. Germline V CDR1 and CDR2: SGHRS, YFSETQ. The CDR3 DNA reads as TGCGCCAGCAGCCCGGGTGGACAGTCCTACAATGAGCAGTTCTTC. Translation: CASSPGGQSYNEQFF.

This CDR3 is CASTTGGASEQFF. CDR3 in DNA: TGTGCCAGCACCACGGGAGGGGCCAGTGAGCAGTTCTTC. The genes are TRBV6-5 and TRBJ2-1, with TRBD2 identical over 8 bases. The V gene end was trimmed by 7 bases and the J gene end by 9 bases; junction bases not matched to a gene: 8. Germline assignment: CDR1 MNHEY and CDR2 SVGAGI. This CDR3 has 13 amino acids.

The V call is TRBV6-1, the J call TRBJ2-6; no clear D. Germline V CDR1 and CDR2: MNHNS, SASEGT. V was clipped by 7 bases and J by 0 bases, with 4 bases between them. This CDR3 has 13 residues. CDR3 DNA: TGTGCCAGCACAATCTCTGGGGCCAACGTCCTGACTTTC. It is translated as CASTISGANVLTF.

The chain combines TRBV4-1 with TRBJ1-3; D ambiguous. This CDR3 is 15 amino acids long. With 1 base removed from V and 0 bases from J, the gap between germline ends came to 7 bases. Germline loops: CDR1 MGHRA, CDR2 YSYEKL. The CDR3 DNA sequence: TGCGCCAGCAGCCAAGTGAGGAGCTCTGGAAACACCATATATTTT. Encoded protein: CASSQVRSSGNTIYF.